Listed below are T cell receptor beta chains from one sample, sequenced in a study of early stage breast cancer tumors. Sequencing was performed with immunoSEQ multiplex PCR; in TCRdb, only in-frame clones are kept and a portion is missing. In the table there are more than 65,000 clones, around 80% of which are singletons. Sequencing was performed on blood. The receptors here all came from a person aged 35-49 years with breast cancer. Both conserved end residues are part of each CDR3. D genes are given only for firm matches. A clone size is listed for some rows: how often the clone was seen (once, few, many), or a class if it is expanded.

clone size: NA; D gene: NA; J gene: TRBJ2-1; V gene: TRBV19; CDR3 length: 14; CDR3 protein: CASNFGLGEGEQFF; CDR3 DNA: TGTGCCAGTAATTTTGGTTTGGGGGAAGGGGAGCAGTTCTTC
clone size: NA; D gene: NA; J gene: TRBJ2-1; V gene: TRBV7-3; CDR3 length: 14; CDR3 protein: CASSLMAVNNEQFF; CDR3 DNA: TGTGCCAGCAGCTTAATGGCCGTGAACAATGAGCAGTTCTTC
clone size: NA; D gene: TRBD1; J gene: TRBJ1-1; V gene: TRBV7-9; CDR3 length: 15; CDR3 protein: CASSMGQGTPTEAFF; CDR3 DNA: TGTGCCAGCAGCATGGGACAGGGGACTCCCACTGAAGCTTTCTTT
clone size: NA; D gene: TRBD1; J gene: TRBJ2-7; V gene: TRBV12-5; CDR3 length: 12; CDR3 protein: CASAGDSYEQYF; CDR3 DNA: TGTGCTAGTGCCGGGGACAGCTACGAGCAGTACTTC
clone size: NA; D gene: TRBD1; J gene: TRBJ2-7; V gene: TRBV7-9; CDR3 length: 16; CDR3 protein: CASSFRGDSTHYEQYF; CDR3 DNA: TGTGCCAGCAGCTTTCGTGGGGACAGCACACACTACGAGCAGTACTTC
clone size: NA; D gene: NA; J gene: TRBJ2-5; V gene: TRBV28; CDR3 length: 16; CDR3 protein: CASLERAEKRLETQYF; CDR3 DNA: TGTGCCAGCCTAGAGCGGGCCGAGAAAAGATTAGAGACCCAGTACTTC
clone size: NA; D gene: NA; J gene: TRBJ1-5; V gene: TRBV10-3; CDR3 length: 13; CDR3 protein: CAIQNGAGQPQHF; CDR3 DNA: TGTGCCATCCAGAACGGGGCCGGGCAGCCCCAGCATTTT
clone size: NA; D gene: TRBD2; J gene: TRBJ2-7; V gene: TRBV28; CDR3 length: 13; CDR3 protein: CASSYGRGYEQYF; CDR3 DNA: TGTGCCAGCAGTTACGGGAGGGGCTACGAGCAGTACTTC
clone size: once; D gene: NA; J gene: TRBJ1-3; V gene: TRBV12-2; CDR3 length: 18; CDR3 protein: CASRPRAQLKHSGNTIYF; CDR3 DNA: TGTGCAAGTCGCCCTAGGGCGCAGCTAAAGCACTCTGGAAACACCATATATTTT
clone size: NA; D gene: TRBD2; J gene: TRBJ2-3; V gene: TRBV5-1; CDR3 length: 15; CDR3 protein: CASSSLAGTSDTQYF; CDR3 DNA: TGCGCCAGCAGCTCCCTAGCGGGGACTTCAGATACGCAGTATTTT
clone size: NA; D gene: NA; J gene: TRBJ1-2; V gene: TRBV10-2; CDR3 length: 15; CDR3 protein: CASSDPNILMYGYTF; CDR3 DNA: TGCGCCAGCAGTGACCCGAACATCCTGATGTATGGCTACACCTTC
clone size: NA; D gene: TRBD2; J gene: TRBJ2-1; V gene: TRBV7-9; CDR3 length: 16; CDR3 protein: CASSLPSGTSFNEQFF; CDR3 DNA: TGTGCCAGCAGCCTGCCAAGTGGGACTAGCTTCAATGAGCAGTTCTTC
clone size: NA; D gene: NA; J gene: TRBJ1-3; V gene: TRBV7-2; CDR3 length: 15; CDR3 protein: CASSPRLSSGNTIYF; CDR3 DNA: TGTGCCAGCAGCCCGAGGCTCAGCTCTGGAAACACCATATATTTT
clone size: NA; D gene: TRBD2; J gene: TRBJ2-1; V gene: TRBV6-1; CDR3 length: 15; CDR3 protein: CASSEERLAGTEQFF; CDR3 DNA: TGTGCCAGCAGTGAAGAGAGACTAGCGGGAACTGAGCAGTTCTTC
clone size: once; D gene: NA; J gene: TRBJ1-2; V gene: TRBV10-2; CDR3 length: 13; CDR3 protein: CAIADSLNYGYTF; CDR3 DNA: TGCGCCATTGCGGACAGCCTTAACTATGGCTACACCTTC
clone size: NA; D gene: TRBD2; J gene: TRBJ2-5; V gene: TRBV19; CDR3 length: 15; CDR3 protein: CASSMATSAEETQYF; CDR3 DNA: TGTGCCAGTAGTATGGCGACTAGCGCAGAAGAGACCCAGTACTTC
clone size: once; D gene: NA; J gene: TRBJ1-5; V gene: TRBV10-3; CDR3 length: 13; CDR3 protein: CAISESGDQPQHF; CDR3 DNA: TGTGCCATCAGTGAGTCGGGGGACCAGCCCCAGCATTTT
clone size: NA; D gene: TRBD2; J gene: TRBJ2-1; V gene: TRBV5-5; CDR3 length: 17; CDR3 protein: CASSLGGSGSQNNEQFF; CDR3 DNA: TGTGCCAGCAGCTTGGGAGGTAGCGGGAGCCAGAACAATGAGCAGTTCTTC
clone size: NA; D gene: TRBD2; J gene: TRBJ2-3; V gene: TRBV2; CDR3 length: 16; CDR3 protein: CASRNPTSGSADTQYF; CDR3 DNA: TGTGCCAGCAGGAACCCGACTAGCGGGAGCGCAGATACGCAGTATTTT